The 9 T cell receptor beta chains in this list originate from one sample, sequenced in a study of cytomegalovirus exposure and HLA in healthy donors. 13 Jbeta primers and 60 Vbeta primers were used for the PCR. Here immunoSEQ multiplex PCR was the method, and the copy in TCRdb shows in-frame clones only, minus some. The sample yields 150,000 or so clones, around 9.7% seen once. The source material was PBMCs. These receptors all stem from a man aged 45 to 65 in good health and CMV-seronegative.

The genes are TRBV10-3 and TRBJ1-5; D may be TRBD1 (6 bases). Trimming stripped 6 bases from V and 4 bases from J, with 7 bases between. CDR1 ENHRY and CDR2 SYGVKD come from the germline V gene. CDR3 length: 12 residues. The CDR3 protein is CAISDRNQPQHF. The CDR3 DNA is TGTGCCATCAGCGACAGGAATCAGCCCCAGCATTTT.

This clone was found a few times. The chain is built from TRBV30 and TRBJ1-3; the D gene is possibly TRBD1 (6 bases). The V gene's germline CDR1 is GTSNPN and CDR2 SVGIG (reference sequence). This CDR3 is built from 18 residues. V lost 5 bases and J lost 3, with 26 bases in between. The DNA for the CDR3 is TGTGCCTGGCGCAACACAGGGTCGCACCTCGCTTTTGGAAACACCATATATTTT. Protein sequence: CAWRNTGSHLAFGNTIYF.

The sample holds a few counts of this clone. This sequence joins TRBV4-1 and TRBJ1-1, with D possibly matching TRBD1 (5 bases). The CDR3 runs to 14 residues. From germline, CDR1 is MGHRA and CDR2 YSYEKL. V was shortened by 0 bases and J by 5 bases, with 10 bases between the two germline ends. Here the CDR3 reads CASSQDREVTEAFF. The CDR3 DNA reads TGCGCCAGCAGCCAAGACAGGGAGGTAACTGAAGCTTTCTTT.

This clone was observed a handful of times. J is TRBJ2-7 and V is TRBV18; D perhaps matches TRBD1 (5 bases). This CDR3 region has 13 residues. Trimming cost V 3 bases and J 2 bases, with 8 bases left between them. Germline loops: CDR1 KGHSH, CDR2 LQKENI. In nucleotides, the CDR3 is TGTGCCAGCTCACCGCAGGGCGCCTACGAGCAGTACTTC. Translation: CASSPQGAYEQYF.

The chain's CDR3 is CASSRPTGYEQYF. The DNA of the CDR3 is TGTGCCAGCAGCCGACCCACAGGGTACGAGCAGTACTTC. The chain is built from TRBV7-8 and TRBJ2-7, with D possibly TRBD1 on 6 matching bases. This CDR3 is built from 13 residues. The germline V gene has CDR1 SGHVS and CDR2 FQNEAQ. Trimming removed 5 bases from V and 4 bases from J, with 12 bases in between.

The chain is built from TRBV15 and TRBJ2-3; D perhaps matches TRBD2 (6 bases). The CDR3 consists of 18 residues. Germline assignment: CDR1 LNHNV and CDR2 YYDKDF (reference sequence). The V end lost 0 bases, the J end lost 0 bases, and 16 bases lay between the germline ends. CDR3 in amino acids: CATSREPDGGTSTDTQYF. The DNA of the CDR3 is TGTGCCACCAGCAGAGAGCCCGACGGCGGGACTAGCACAGATACGCAGTATTTT.

This clone was picked up a small number of times. The rearrangement links TRBV6-1 to TRBJ1-2; no definite D call. In germline, CDR1 is MNHNS, CDR2 SASEGT. This CDR3 is built from 12 residues. The ends were cut back, 3 bases at V and 4 bases at J, with 6 bases in the middle. CDR3 protein: CASSEQVYGYTF. The CDR3, as DNA: TGTGCCAGCAGTGAGCAGGTCTATGGCTACACCTTC.

This sequence joins TRBV19 and TRBJ2-1, with TRBD1 matching over 10 bases. V trimming: 4 bases; J trimming: 11 bases; junction bases outside the gene matches: 14. Germline V CDR1 and CDR2: LNHDA, SQIVND (reference sequence). This CDR3 region has 16 residues. CDR3 amino acids: CASSRDPGTGVRKQFF. In DNA form, the CDR3 reads TGTGCCAGTAGTAGAGACCCCGGGACAGGGGTCCGGAAGCAGTTCTTC.

This chain connects TRBV7-3 to TRBJ2-1, with TRBD2 matching over 11 bases. Germline assignment: CDR1 SGHTA and CDR2 FQGTGA. The CDR3 spans 21 residues. The V and J ends lost 0 bases and 7 bases, in that order; junction bases with no gene match: 20. The CDR3 coding sequence is TGTGCCAGCAGCTTAACGTTAGCGGTGGTTAGCGGGAGGGTATTAGGGAATGAGCAGTTCTTC. Protein: CASSLTLAVVSGRVLGNEQFF.